This T cell receptor (beta chain) was obtained from a study of identical twins listed by TCRdb under 2016. Regarding the research as a whole: The study deep-sequenced TCR alpha and beta repertoires from monozygotic twins, unrelated adults of various ages and cord blood to test whether fetal clonotypes persist. To rule out contamination, replicate twin experiments were performed at different times with different library preparation protocols. Study-wide findings and limitations: Compared with coincidental sharing between unrelated individuals, an excess of low generation-probability sequences was observed among out-of-frame TCR alpha sequences shared between twins. Because the same donors could not be followed over many years, the conclusions depended on cross-sectional statistical analysis. In beta out-of-frame sequences, excess twin sharing was weaker, because having fewer shared sequences lowered the signal-to-noise ratio. Fewer insertions were carried by abundant cord blood beta clonotypes; a weaker similar trend was observed in young adult naive repertoires, while no such trend was observed in memory repertoires. Zero-insertion analyses could be partly confounded by invariant T cells such as MAIT and iNKT, although diverse VJ usage argued against such confounding for most clonotypes. In monozygotic twins, recombination models systematically underestimated out-of-frame TCR alpha sharing, but the models matched the sharing seen between unrelated individuals.

As regards this clonotype: What this receptor recognizes is not known. No qualities accompany the bases; no much larger clone lies one base away.

The germline V gene encodes CDR1 MNHNS and CDR2 SASEGT. V is trimmed back by 5 bases and J by 4 bases, and the junction contains 8 bases that no gene match accounts for. The CDR3 sequence holds 15 residues, the cysteine and phenylalanine included. Kept here is only the CDR3 DNA, which spans 45 bases and is read in frame from base 1. All donors were healthy Caucasians. The twin cohort consisted of three pairs of female monozygotic twins, all aged roughly 18 to 29 years. Peripheral blood mononuclear cells were the source from which RNA for the TCR libraries was isolated. The protocol used for the library was 5' RACE. The sample was run on an Illumina HiSeq 2000. Template switching added a universal primer binding site, and the final cDNA carried a unique molecular identifier that allowed TCR cDNA molecules to be counted accurately. Specific primers in the conserved constant-segment region were used to synthesize first-strand cDNA for TCR alpha and beta chains. To control for contamination, every cDNA library was double barcoded, receiving both a SMART-Mk sample barcode and Illumina barcodes. TruSeq adapter sequences along with Illumina sample barcodes were introduced in two successive PCR steps. TCR alpha and beta cDNA libraries were sequenced on the Illumina HiSeq platform with custom primers. Turning to the authors' computational methods: Unique molecular identifiers were extracted from raw reads with MiGEC, and CDR3 positions were determined with MiXCR. Recombination models were inferred per individual with the repgenHMM and IGoR tools using an EM algorithm. The tcR package in R was used for shared clonotype analysis, with sharing normalized by the product of cloneset sizes. Out-of-frame nonproductive sequences were analyzed to study raw recombination free of thymic and clonal selection effects. TCRdb trimmed public reads at Q25 via fastp, called clones via MiXCR and kept in-frame beta chains. Every distinct CDR3 protein forms one entry, paired with its most common genes and DNA. In this record, the V and J calls reflect TCRdb's handling and not the investigators' own analysis. The sample contains hundreds of thousands of distinct CDR3 sequences, 21% of them found a single time. The ten largest clones add up to approximately 4.5% of the sample.

These data are also associated with another study on T cells expressing NK-cell markers. Taken from the second paper: Fewer than ten donors provided sorted CD3+CD56+NKG2C+, CD3+CD56+NKG2C- and CD3+CD56-NKG2C+ T-cell subsets, whose TCR beta-chain repertoires were profiled. Among the eight sequenced donors, only one was HCMV-seronegative, while the other seven were HCMV-seropositive. In several experiments an anti-gammadeltaTCR antibody was added to restrict sorting to alphabetaTCR-expressing T cells. In six donors, the dominant CD3+CD56+NKG2C+ clonotypes were among the top 10 CD8+ clonotypes and accounted for about 1.0-7.5% of CD8+ T cells. Those dominant clonotypes were again the most abundant among CD3+CD56-NKG2C+ cells in a few donors, at roughly 25-65%. It remained unclear whether the expanded NKG2C-expressing T cell clones were specific for HCMV antigens. Randomly selected healthy volunteers, three men and five women, were used as the eight sequenced donors. To determine HCMV serostatus, a commercial ELISA kit was used to detect HCMV-specific IgG in serum. For several donors, bulk peripheral blood T-cell repertoires were also sequenced from unsorted PBMC. MIGEC was used to demultiplex reads and group reads by UMI, and MiTCR was used to assemble and quantify clonotypes. To exclude erroneous sequences, only TCR cDNA sequences supported by at least two reads were retained. The tcR package was used for downstream repertoire analysis, and clonotypes were matched between fractions using CDR3 nucleotide sequence together with V segment. VDJmatch was used to annotate antigen specificity against VDJdb, with one amino acid substitution in CDR3 permitted.

The origin of this receptor is a woman aged 18-29 years in good health. The chain employs TRBV6-1 and TRBJ2-7; the junction holds 10 bases that match TRBD1. The sample was PBMCs. The base sequence is TGTGCCAGCAGTACCCCCGGGACAGGGGTTTACGAGCAGTACTTC. Its protein product is CASSTPGTGVYEQYF.